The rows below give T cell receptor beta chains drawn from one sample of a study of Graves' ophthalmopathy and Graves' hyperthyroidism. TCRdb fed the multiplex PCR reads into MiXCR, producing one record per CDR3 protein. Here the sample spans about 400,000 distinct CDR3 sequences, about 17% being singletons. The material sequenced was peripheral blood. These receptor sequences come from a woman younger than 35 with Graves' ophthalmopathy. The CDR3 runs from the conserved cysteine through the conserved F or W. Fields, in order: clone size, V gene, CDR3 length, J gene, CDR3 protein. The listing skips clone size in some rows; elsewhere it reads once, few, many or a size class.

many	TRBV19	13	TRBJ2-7	CASSDRDSDEQYF
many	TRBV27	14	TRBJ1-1	CASSLRGGFDEAFF
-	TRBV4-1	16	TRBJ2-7	CASSRGAGTHSYEQYF
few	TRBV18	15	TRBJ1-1	CAGSPLESGVTEAFF
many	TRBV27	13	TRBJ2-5	CATSTTPQETQYF
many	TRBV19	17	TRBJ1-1	CASSIEPRGGVNTEAFF
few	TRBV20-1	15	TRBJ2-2	CSARIAGGGTGELFF
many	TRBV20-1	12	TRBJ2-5	CSVYGPQETQYF
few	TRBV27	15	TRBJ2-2	CASSLLGQGTGELFF
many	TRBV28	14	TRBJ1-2	CASSLTASFYGYTF
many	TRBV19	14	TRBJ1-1	CASTFTEGNTEAFF
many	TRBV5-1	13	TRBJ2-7	CASSLSLGLEQYF
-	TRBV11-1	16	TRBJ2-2	CASSRPGGAATGELFF
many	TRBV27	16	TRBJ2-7	CASRGQGREGPYEQYF
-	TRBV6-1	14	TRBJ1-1	CASRKDRLNTEAFF
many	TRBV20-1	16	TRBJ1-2	CSASVDRGRPIYGYTF
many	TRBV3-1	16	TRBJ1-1	CASSQDHGGLSSEAFF
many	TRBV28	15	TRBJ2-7	CASSPWTSGEYEQYF
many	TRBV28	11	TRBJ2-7	CASGMEQEQYF
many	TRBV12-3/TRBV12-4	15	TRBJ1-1	CASSYPGQGRTEAFF
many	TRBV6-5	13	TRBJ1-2	CASTLNRGHGYTF
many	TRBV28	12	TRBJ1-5	CASSFSGGPQHF
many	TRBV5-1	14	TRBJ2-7	CASSQGEIVREQYF
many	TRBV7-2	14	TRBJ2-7	CASSPTPTVYEQYF
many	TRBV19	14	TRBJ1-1	CAGNSWAENTEAFF
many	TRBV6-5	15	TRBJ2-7	CASSYPGRGLYEQYF
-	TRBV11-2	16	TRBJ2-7	CASSLLGIAGEEEQYF
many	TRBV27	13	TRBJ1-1	CASSEGYNTEAFF
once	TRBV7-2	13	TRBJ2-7	CASTKTGTWEQYF
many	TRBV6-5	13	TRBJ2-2	CASRGQGDGELFF
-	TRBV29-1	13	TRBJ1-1	CSVEVGADTEAFF
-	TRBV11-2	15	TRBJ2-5	CASSTRANEPETQYF
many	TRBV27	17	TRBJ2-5	CASSLIASGGYQETQYF
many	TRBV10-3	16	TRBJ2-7	CAINSEGRKRSYEQYF
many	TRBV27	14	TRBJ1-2	CASSIRPGDYGYTF
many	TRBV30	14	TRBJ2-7	CAWSVAAGGGEQYF
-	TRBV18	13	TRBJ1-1	CASSSGQGSDAFF
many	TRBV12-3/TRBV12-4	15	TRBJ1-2	CASSLGREFDYGYTF
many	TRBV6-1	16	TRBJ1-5	CASSAEGGISNQPQHF
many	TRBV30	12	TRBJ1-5	CAWGREGQPQHF
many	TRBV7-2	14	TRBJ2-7	CASSSGQGGYEQYF
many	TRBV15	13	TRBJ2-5	CATRSQGGETQYF
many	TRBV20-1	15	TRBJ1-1	CSARGPRMGGTEAFF
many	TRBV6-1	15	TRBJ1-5	CASSTMGRGHQPQHF
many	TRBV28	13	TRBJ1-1	CASRPGLRVEAFF
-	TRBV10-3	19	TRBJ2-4	CAISESRGTSGTAKNIQYF
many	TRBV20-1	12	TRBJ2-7	CSARVAGYEQYF
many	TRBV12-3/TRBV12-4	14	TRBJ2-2	CASSLTGASGELFF
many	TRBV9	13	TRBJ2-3	CASSAQGGDTQYF